This T cell receptor beta chain appears in the sequencing data of a study of cytomegalovirus exposure and HLA in healthy donors. Findings and caveats of the study: Earlier findings revealed that most TCR beta V segments proved productive either about 87% or about 30% of the time. Indistinguishable V segments such as TRBV6-2 and TRBV6-3 were excluded.

The CDR3 consists of 14 residues. Looked up from germline, CDR1 is SGHNT and CDR2 is YYREEE (reference sequence). With V trimmed by 4 bases and J by 3 bases, 7 bases remained unmatched. Primers for the PCR totalled 60 Vbeta and 13 Jbeta. The assay was immunoSEQ multiplex PCR, and TCRdb's table has in-frame clones only and misses some. The sample records approximately 190,000 clones, around 83% being singletons. As concerns this clone: Its antigen remains unidentified.

Source material: PBMCs. This clonotype was obtained from a man aged 35-49 years in good health and CMV-seropositive. The chain combines TRBV5-4 with TRBJ2-7; 7 bases agree with TRBD1. CDR3 DNA: TGTGCCAGCAGCCGAACTGGGACAGTCTACGAGCAGTACTTC. Translation gives CASSRTGTVYEQYF.